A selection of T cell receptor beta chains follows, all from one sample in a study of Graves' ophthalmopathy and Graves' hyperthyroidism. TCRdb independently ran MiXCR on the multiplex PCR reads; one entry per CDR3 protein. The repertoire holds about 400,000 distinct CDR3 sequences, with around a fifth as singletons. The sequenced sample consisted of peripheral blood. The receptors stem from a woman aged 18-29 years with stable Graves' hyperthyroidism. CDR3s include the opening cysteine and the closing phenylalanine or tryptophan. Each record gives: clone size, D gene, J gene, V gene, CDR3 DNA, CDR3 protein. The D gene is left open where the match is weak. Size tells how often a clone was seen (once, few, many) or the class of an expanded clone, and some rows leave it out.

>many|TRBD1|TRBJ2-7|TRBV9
TGTGCCAGCAGCGCCGGCGACAGGGACCACGAGCAGTACTTC
CASSAGDRDHEQYF
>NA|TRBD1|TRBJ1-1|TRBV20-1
TGCAGTGCTTCCGGGACAGGGGACGGGATACAAGCTTTCTTT
CSASGTGDGIQAFF
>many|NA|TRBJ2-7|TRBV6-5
TGTGCCAGCGGGGTCACTAGAGTACCCTACGAGCAGTACTTC
CASGVTRVPYEQYF
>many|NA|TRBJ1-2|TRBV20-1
TGCAGTGCTAGAGCAAAAGGATCTGGGGGGCCGGGCTATGGCTACACCTTC
CSARAKGSGGPGYGYTF
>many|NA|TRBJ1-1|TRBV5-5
TGTGCCAGCAGGTTCCGGCTGGACGCGAACACTGAAGCTTTCTTT
CASRFRLDANTEAFF
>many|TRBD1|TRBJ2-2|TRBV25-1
TGTGCCAGCAGTGCACCTCCGGGACAGGGATCCTCAAGTTTAAACACCGGGGAGCTGTTTTTT
CASSAPPGQGSSSLNTGELFF
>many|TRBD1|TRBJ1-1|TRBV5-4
TGTGCCAGCAGTTACGACAGGGAAATCGGCACTGAAGCTTTCTTT
CASSYDREIGTEAFF
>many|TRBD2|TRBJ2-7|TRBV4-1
TGCGCCAGCAGCCAAGGACTAGCGGGCCGCTACGAGCAGTACTTC
CASSQGLAGRYEQYF
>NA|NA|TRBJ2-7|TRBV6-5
TGTGCCAGCAGTTACACACCGGGACGGTACTACGAGCAGTACTTC
CASSYTPGRYYEQYF
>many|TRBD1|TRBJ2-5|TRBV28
TGTGCCAGCAGGACAGGGGGTACCGAGACCCAGTACTTC
CASRTGGTETQYF
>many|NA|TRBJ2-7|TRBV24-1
TGTGCCACCAGCAGCCCGGGTCTCTACGAGCAGTACTTC
CATSSPGLYEQYF
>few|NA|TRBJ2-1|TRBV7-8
TGTGCCAGCAGCTCCCGGGGGGCATTCTCCTACAATGAGCAGTTCTTC
CASSSRGAFSYNEQFF
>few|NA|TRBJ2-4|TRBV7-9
TGTGCCAGCAGCTTAGCGGGGAGGATGGACATTCAGTACTTC
CASSLAGRMDIQYF
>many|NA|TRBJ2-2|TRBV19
TGTGCCAGTAGTATACAGGTCGACACCGGGGAGCTGTTTTTT
CASSIQVDTGELFF
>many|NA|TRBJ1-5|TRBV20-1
TGCAGTGCTAGAGACCAGGGTGGCAATCAGCCCCAGCATTTT
CSARDQGGNQPQHF
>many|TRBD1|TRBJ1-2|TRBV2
TGTGCCAGCAGTGGCCAAGGGGGCCCCAACTATGGCTACACCTTC
CASSGQGGPNYGYTF
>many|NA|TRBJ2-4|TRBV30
TGTGCCTGGAGACTGACTGCGTCTCTGGACATTCAGTACTTC
CAWRLTASLDIQYF
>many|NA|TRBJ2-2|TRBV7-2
TGTGCCAGCAGCTTAGTGGGGACCAAGTCCGGGGAGCTGTTTTTT
CASSLVGTKSGELFF
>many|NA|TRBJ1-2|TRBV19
TGTGCCAGTAGTAACAGGGACGATGGCTACACCTTC
CASSNRDDGYTF
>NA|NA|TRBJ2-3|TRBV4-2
TGTGCCAGCAGCCAAGGAGGCGAGGCAGATACGCAGTATTTT
CASSQGGEADTQYF
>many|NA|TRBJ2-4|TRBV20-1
TGCAGTGCTAGTCTAGGCAGCCTAGCCAAAAACATTCAGTACTTC
CSASLGSLAKNIQYF
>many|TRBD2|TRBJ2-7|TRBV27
TGTGCCAGCAGTGTCCGGGGGGACGTAGGCGGGAGGGCCTACGAGCAGTACTTC
CASSVRGDVGGRAYEQYF
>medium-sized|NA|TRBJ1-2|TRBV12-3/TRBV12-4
TGTGCCAGCAGCTCTGTTTTGGGGGGCTATGGCTACACCTTC
CASSSVLGGYGYTF
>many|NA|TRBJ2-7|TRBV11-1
TGTGCCAGCAGCTCTAGGGCGGGCCAGGGTGGCCACGAGCAGTACTTC
CASSSRAGQGGHEQYF
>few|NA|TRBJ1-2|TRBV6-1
TGTGCCAGCAGTGAGGAGACACTCTATGGCTACACCTTC
CASSEETLYGYTF
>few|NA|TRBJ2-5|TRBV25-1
TGTGCCACCCTATCCGGGACCCAGTACTTC
CATLSGTQYF
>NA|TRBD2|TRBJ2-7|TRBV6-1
TGTGCCAGCACCGAAGTTAGGACTAGCGGGGGCCTCTCCTACGAGCAGTACTTC
CASTEVRTSGGLSYEQYF
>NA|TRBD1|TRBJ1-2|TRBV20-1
TGCAGTGCTAGAGTACAGGGGGCAGGCTATGGCTACACCTTC
CSARVQGAGYGYTF
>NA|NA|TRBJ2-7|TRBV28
TGTGCCACCCTAGAGATTGGCGTTGTCGACGAGCAGTACTTC
CATLEIGVVDEQYF
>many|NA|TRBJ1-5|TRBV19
TGTGCCAGTAGAAGTGGGAGTAACAATCAGCCCCAGCATTTT
CASRSGSNNQPQHF
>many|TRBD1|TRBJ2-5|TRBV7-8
TGTGCCAGCAGGAAACACAGGGGAGAAGAGACCCAGTACTTC
CASRKHRGEETQYF
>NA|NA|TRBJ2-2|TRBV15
TGTGCCACCAGCAGAAGGGGCACCGGGGAGCTGTTTTTT
CATSRRGTGELFF
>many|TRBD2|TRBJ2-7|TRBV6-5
TGTGCCAGCAGTTTAGTGCTAGCGGGCTACGAGCAGTACTTC
CASSLVLAGYEQYF
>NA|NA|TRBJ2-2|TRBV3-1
TGTGCCAGCAGCCGATACGAGGGTTTCGGGGAGCTGTTTTTT
CASSRYEGFGELFF
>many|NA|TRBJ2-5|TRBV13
TGTGCCAGCAGCTCGCGCGAAGAAGAGACCCAGTACTTC
CASSSREEETQYF
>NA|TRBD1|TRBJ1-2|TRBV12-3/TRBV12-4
TGTGCCAGCAGTACGACGGGACAGGGAGGATCCACCTTC
CASSTTGQGGSTF